The next 26 T cell receptor beta chains were all read from a single sample in a study of human T cells and chemical hapten exposure. TCRdb reanalysed the RACE reads using MiXCR and keeps one entry per CDR3 protein. Of about 80,000 distinct CDR3 sequences in the sample, less than 15% were seen once. Time point in this sample: pre-sensitization, week 0. Treatment given: therapeutic diphenylcyclopropenone sensitization with weekly scalp DPC. This specimen consisted of whole blood, obtained in connection with sensitization to the hapten diphenylcyclopropenone (DPC). The receptors stem from a woman aged 50 to 60 with alopecia areata. Some clones in this sample may be carry-over from other donors' samples.

In this sample, this clonotype turned up a few times. The chain carries TRBV27 and TRBJ1-1; D is possibly TRBD1 (5 bases). The CDR3 is 16 amino acids. Germline values: CDR1 MNHEY, CDR2 SMNVEV (reference sequence). V was pared by 2 bases and J by 0 bases, with 13 bases between. The CDR3 protein is CASSLTVGPMNTEAFF. CDR3 DNA: TGTGCCAGCAGTTTAACCGTGGGGCCGATGAACACTGAAGCTTTCTTT.

There are many counts of this clonotype. This rearrangement joins TRBV29-1 to TRBJ2-1; D is perhaps TRBD2 (5 bases). CDR3 length: 14 amino acids. V gave up 4 bases and J gave up 5 bases, with 15 bases separating them. Germline V CDR1 and CDR2: SQVTM, ANQGSEA. CDR3 DNA sequence: TGCAGCGTTGCCCCGCAGCGGCAAAACAATGAGCAGTTCTTC. It is translated as CSVAPQRQNNEQFF.

This clonotype was seen a handful of times. V gene TRBV11-2 combines with J gene TRBJ2-7, with D possibly being TRBD2 (5 bases). V lost 5 bases and J 7 bases, leaving 15 bases between the germline ends. The CDR3 contains 13 residues. Germline assignment: CDR1 SGHAT and CDR2 FQNNGV. CDR3 region: CASSPGLAREQYF. The CDR3 DNA is TGTGCCAGCAGCCCGGGGTTAGCGCGGGAGCAGTACTTC.

By share, this clonotype ranks as large. V gene TRBV29-1 combines with J gene TRBJ1-2; D ambiguous. This CDR3 has 11 residues. Trimming took 3 bases from V and 7 from J, leaving 9 bases between them. CDR1 and CDR2 from the germline V gene are SQVTM and ANQGSEA. CDR3 loop: CSVDRSGGYTF. The CDR3 DNA follows: TGCAGCGTTGATCGGTCAGGTGGCTACACCTTC.

This sequence joins TRBV7-2 and TRBJ2-2; perhaps D is TRBD1 or TRBD2 (5 bases each). The V gene's germline CDR1 is SGHTA and CDR2 FQGNSA. The CDR3 covers 16 residues. Trimming removed 2 bases at V and 4 bases at J, with 14 bases between. The DNA of the CDR3 is TGTGCCAGCAGCTTAAACGGGCAGGGAGTCACCGGGGAGCTGTTTTTT. Translation: CASSLNGQGVTGELFF.

This clonotype was seen only a few times. The rearrangement joins TRBV20-1 to TRBJ2-1, with TRBD2 as a possible D gene (5 bases). Germline values: CDR1 DFQATT, CDR2 SNEGSKA (reference sequence). V was cut by 5 bases and J by 0 bases, with 14 bases left in between. The CDR3 has 15 amino acids. In nucleotides, the CDR3 is TGCAGTGCTCGAAAAGCGGAGAGCTCCTACAATGAGCAGTTCTTC. Residues: CSARKAESSYNEQFF.

This clonotype appeared a few times. The gene calls are TRBV27 and TRBJ1-5; D gene unclear. V shed 4 bases and J shed 7 bases, with 11 bases lying between them. The CDR3 is 13 amino acids. Germline CDR1 MNHEY, CDR2 SMNVEV (reference sequence). DNA of the CDR3: TGTGCCAGCAGTTGGCCAAAGGGCCAGCCCCAGCATTTT. It specifies CASSWPKGQPQHF.

CDR3 residues: CASSIDWESNQPQHF. CDR3 nucleotide sequence: TGTGCCAGTAGTATAGATTGGGAGAGCAATCAGCCCCAGCATTTT. This rearrangement joins TRBV19 to TRBJ1-5; D gene unclear. The CDR3 consists of 15 residues. The V end lost 0 bases, the J end lost 1 base, and 7 bases lay between the germline ends. Germline CDR1 reads LNHDA; CDR2 reads SQIVND (reference sequence).

This clonotype has more than one count but fewer than ten. V and J are TRBV9 and TRBJ1-2, with 8 nucleotides matching TRBD1. Trimming cost V 0 bases and J 4 bases; bases outside gene matches: 8. The CDR3 runs 16 residues. The germline V gene has CDR1 SGDLS and CDR2 YYNGEE. CDR3 DNA: TGTGCCAGCAGCGTAGGCGACCGGGACAGGTTCTATGGCTACACCTTC. As protein: CASSVGDRDRFYGYTF.

The genes are TRBV19 and TRBJ2-1; TRBD1 agrees at 7 bases. The ends lost 6 bases at V and 3 bases at J; junction bases unmatched: 5. CDR1 and CDR2 from the germline V gene are LNHDA and SQIVND (reference sequence). This CDR3 is 14 amino acids long. CDR3 nucleotide sequence: TGTGCCAGTAGGGAACAGGGGATCTACAATGAGCAGTTCTTC. Amino acids: CASREQGIYNEQFF. Full variable domain (missing parts from reference TRBV19 and TRBJ2-1): DGGITQSPKYLFRKEGQNVTLSCEQNLNHDAMYWYRQDPGQGLRLIYYSQIVNDFQKGDIAEGYSVSREKKESFPLTVTSAQKNPTAFYLCASREQGIYNEQFFGPGTRLTVL.

The genes are TRBV27 and TRBJ2-3; D is perhaps TRBD1 (6 bases). The germline V and J ends were trimmed by 4 bases and 8 bases, with 16 bases remaining between them. This CDR3 is built from 14 residues. Germline V CDR1 and CDR2: MNHEY, SMNVEV (reference sequence). This CDR3 reads CASSYGQTFGTQYF. The CDR3 coding sequence is TGTGCCAGCAGTTATGGACAGACCTTTGGTACGCAGTATTTT.

The V gene is TRBV12-3 or TRBV12-4, the J gene TRBJ2-5; D possibly uses TRBD1 or TRBD2 (5 bases each). The germline V and J ends were trimmed by 3 bases and 4 bases, with 9 bases remaining between them. This CDR3 has 13 amino acids. For the CDR3, the DNA is TGTGCCAGCAGTTTTGCAGGGAGAGAGACCCAGTACTTC. This encodes CASSFAGRETQYF.

This clonotype has a handful of counts. V gene TRBV5-1 combines with J gene TRBJ1-4; maybe TRBD1 (5 bases). CDR1 and CDR2 from the germline V gene are SGHRS and YFSETQ. V lost 4 bases to trimming and J lost 0 bases, with 13 bases between them. The CDR3 extends over 16 amino acids. The CDR3 DNA reads TGCGCCAGCAGCCAAGCCGGGGGGGCAACTAATGAAAAACTGTTTTTT. This translates into CASSQAGGATNEKLFF.

The chain recombines TRBV10-3 with TRBJ2-7; D remains ambiguous. Trimming shortened V by 3 bases and J by 0 bases, and 6 bases separated the two germline ends. The CDR3 spans 13 residues. In germline, CDR1 is ENHRY, CDR2 SYGVKD. This CDR3 reads CAISDGNSYEQYF. In nucleotides, the CDR3 is TGTGCCATCAGTGATGGCAACTCCTACGAGCAGTACTTC.

The rearrangement uses TRBV7-2 and TRBJ2-5, with 12 bases lining up with TRBD2. Germline values: CDR1 SGHTA, CDR2 FQGNSA. The V and J ends lost 4 bases and 4 bases, in that order; junction bases with no gene match: 1. CDR3 size: 14 residues. The CDR3 sequence: CASSSSGRGETQYF. The CDR3 DNA sequence: TGTGCCAGCAGCTCTAGCGGGAGGGGAGAGACCCAGTACTTC.

This clonotype turned up a few times. This chain uses TRBV11-2 with TRBJ2-3, with D possibly matching TRBD1 (6 bases). The CDR3 spans 16 residues. CDR1 and CDR2 from the germline V gene are SGHAT and FQNNGV. V was clipped by 3 bases and J by 0 bases, with 13 bases between them. The CDR3: CASSLRGSGSTDTQYF. The CDR3 nucleotides are TGTGCCAGCAGCTTGAGGGGGTCGGGTAGCACAGATACGCAGTATTTT.

The chain carries TRBV5-1 and TRBJ2-7, with TRBD1 matching 7 bases. CDR3 size: 14 residues. V shed 0 bases and J 5 bases; nucleotides not matched to a gene: 5. Germline CDR1 reads SGHRS; CDR2 reads YFSETQ. The CDR3 loop reads CASSLAGTVDEQYF. As DNA, the CDR3 is TGCGCCAGCAGCTTGGCCGGGACAGTTGACGAGCAGTACTTC. The full variable domain, its missing parts supplied by reference TRBV5-1 and TRBJ2-7, is KAGVTQTPRYLIKTRGQQVTLSCSPISGHRSVSWYQQTPGQGLQFLFEYFSETQRNKGNFPGRFSGRQFSNSRSEMNVSTLELGDSALYLCASSLAGTVDEQYFGPGTRLTVT.

The chain employs TRBV29-1 and TRBJ2-7, with D possibly called TRBD1 or TRBD2 (5 bases each). Trimming pared 3 bases from V and 9 bases from J, leaving 12 bases between. There are 11 residues in the CDR3. The germline V gene has CDR1 SQVTM and CDR2 ANQGSEA. Written as DNA, the CDR3 is TGCAGCGTTGATACAGCTGGGGGGCAGTACTTC. It is translated as CSVDTAGGQYF.

This clonotype was found a few times. V usage is TRBV7-2 and J usage is TRBJ2-7; D call uncertain. Trimming cost V 5 bases and J 2 bases, with 13 bases left between them. CDR3 size: 14 residues. CDR1 is SGHTA, CDR2 FQGNSA, per germline. CDR3 nucleotide sequence: TGTGCCAGCAGCCCAGCCCACGGAGCCTACGAGCAGTACTTC. Its protein is CASSPAHGAYEQYF. The entire variable domain, with the rest obtained from reference TRBV7-2 and TRBJ2-7, is as follows: GAGVSQSPSNKVTEKGKDVELRCDPISGHTALYWYRQSLGQGLEFLIYFQGNSAPDKSGLPSDRFSAERTGGSVSTLTIQRTQQEDSAVYLCASSPAHGAYEQYFGPGTRLTVT.

This clonotype was seen ten or more times. The V and J genes are TRBV27 and TRBJ2-3; a weak D match, TRBD1 (5 bases). V lost 2 bases to trimming and J lost 0 bases, with 9 bases between them. The germline V gene encodes CDR1 MNHEY and CDR2 SMNVEV (reference sequence). The CDR3 covers 15 residues. The DNA for the CDR3 is TGTGCCAGCAGTTTAAGGGGTGCTAGCACAGATACGCAGTATTTT. It translates to CASSLRGASTDTQYF.

The gene calls are TRBV5-4 and TRBJ1-6; D remains ambiguous. CDR1 is SGHNT and CDR2 is YYREEE in the germline V gene (reference sequence). The CDR3 is made up of 14 amino acids. V lost 5 bases and J lost 8, with 14 bases in between. This chain's CDR3 is CASSVGRRDSPLHF. The DNA of the CDR3 is TGTGCCAGCAGTGTCGGAAGGAGGGATTCACCCCTCCACTTT.

This clonotype was found many times. V is TRBV4-3 and J is TRBJ2-1; D might be TRBD2 (6 bases). This CDR3 region has 16 residues. Trimming took off 0 bases at V and 5 bases at J, with 14 bases between the two ends. CDR1 and CDR2 from the germline V gene are LGHNA and YSLEER. The CDR3 DNA reads as TGCGCCAGCAGCCAAGATTTTAGCGGCAGAAACAATGAGCAGTTCTTC. It is translated as CASSQDFSGRNNEQFF.

This rearrangement joins TRBV28 to TRBJ2-5; no reliable D call. CDR1 and CDR2 (germline): MDHEN, SYDVKM. CDR3 length equals 14 residues. V lost 5 bases and J lost 5, with 15 bases in between. The CDR3 sequence is CASSTRVGRETQYF. CDR3 in DNA: TGTGCCAGCAGTACCCGGGTAGGGCGGGAGACCCAGTACTTC.

The chain combines TRBV20-1 with TRBJ2-3; 12 nucleotides line up with TRBD2. This CDR3 is 17 amino acids long. Losses at the gene ends were 5 bases for V and 0 bases for J; bases not matched to a gene: 9. Germline V gene sequence: CDR1 DFQATT, CDR2 SNEGSKA (reference sequence). CDR3 nucleotide sequence: TGCAGTGCTGACCTTGGACTAGCGGGACCTAGCACAGATACGCAGTATTTT. Amino acid sequence: CSADLGLAGPSTDTQYF.

The chain links TRBV20-1 to TRBJ2-3, with D possibly matching TRBD2 (6 bases). Germline CDR1 DFQATT, CDR2 SNEGSKA (reference sequence). The CDR3 sequence is 15 residues long. V shed 2 bases and J shed 0 bases, with 12 bases lying between them. The CDR3 here is CSARPSGFSTDTQYF. The CDR3 DNA is TGCAGTGCTAGACCCAGCGGGTTTAGCACAGATACGCAGTATTTT.

V gene TRBV29-1 combines with J gene TRBJ1-1; D remains ambiguous. Trimming cost V 7 bases and J 6 bases, with 18 bases left between them. The germline V gene encodes CDR1 SQVTM and CDR2 ANQGSEA. This CDR3 comprises 13 residues. The CDR3 sequence is CSAQGQMEAEAFF. The CDR3 DNA sequence: TGCAGCGCCCAAGGGCAGATGGAAGCTGAAGCTTTCTTT.